This T cell receptor (beta chain) emerged from a study of human T cells and chemical hapten exposure. In the authors' methods: Ranging from roughly 23,224 to 700,000, TCR counts per sample had a median value of around 92,000. A single record per CDR3 protein comes from TCRdb applying MiXCR to the RACE reads. The V and J calls were not made by the authors but by TCRdb's processing. This sample has about 120,000 distinct CDR3 sequences; roughly an eighth occur once, and the top ten carry around 1.5%. The time point here: patch test 1, 2 weeks after DPC sensitization. Noted treatment: therapeutic diphenylcyclopropenone sensitization with weekly scalp DPC. This clonotype was observed at least ten times. The clonotype originates from a woman in her forties or fifties with alopecia areata. Some clones in this sample may be carry-over from other donors' samples. The source was whole blood, collected in connection with sensitization to the hapten diphenylcyclopropenone (DPC).

The CDR3 loop is CASSPYSRPLAGEGTDTQYF. The CDR3 nucleotides are TGTGCCAGCAGCCCGTACTCCCGCCCTCTAGCGGGGGAAGGAACAGATACGCAGTATTTT. This chain connects TRBV7-2 to TRBJ2-3, with TRBD2 matching over 10 bases. This CDR3 comprises 20 residues. With 5 bases clipped from V and 3 bases from J, the junction kept 20 bases outside the gene matches. Germline assignment: CDR1 SGHTA and CDR2 FQGNSA.